These 2 T cell receptor beta chains were all obtained from the same sample, sequenced in a study of cytomegalovirus exposure and HLA in healthy donors. The primer mix had 60 Vbeta and 13 Jbeta primers. The assay was immunoSEQ multiplex PCR, and TCRdb's table has in-frame clones only and misses some. The sample carries around 30,000 clones, around 40% recorded once. Sequencing was done on a sample of PBMCs. All receptors come from a woman aged 50 to 60 in good health and CMV-seronegative.

This rearrangement joins TRBV5-4 to TRBJ2-7; 10 positions match TRBD1. The junction had 6 bases not matched to a gene; V was cut back by 0 bases and J by 6 bases. Germline values: CDR1 SGHNT, CDR2 YYREEE (reference sequence). There are 15 residues in the CDR3. The CDR3 coding sequence is TGTGCCAGCAGCTTGGGGCGACAGGGGGCTGGCGAGCAGTACTTC. Protein: CASSLGRQGAGEQYF. Full variable domain (rest looked up from reference TRBV5-4 and TRBJ2-7): ETGVTQSPTHLIKTRGQQVTLRCSSQSGHNTVSWYQQALGQGPQFIFQYYREEENGRGNFPPRFSGLQFPNYSSELNVNALELDDSALYLCASSLGRQGAGEQYFGPGTRLTVT.

CDR3 sequence: CASSPRAATYEQYF. Here the CDR3 DNA reads TGTGCCAGCAGCCCGCGGGCAGCCACCTACGAGCAGTACTTC. The V and J genes are TRBV11-2 and TRBJ2-7, with D possibly matching TRBD2 (5 bases). Germline V CDR1 and CDR2: SGHAT, FQNNGV. The CDR3 sequence is 14 residues long. Deletions cut 5 bases from V and 2 bases from J, with 13 bases between.